The 7 T cell receptor beta chains below all came from one sample that was sequenced in a study of CD8+ T cells in alopecia areata. Treatment here: oral pan-JAK inhibitor, 5-10 mg twice daily. Extracted RNA was reverse transcribed, and the resulting cDNA served as sequencing template. Profiled with immunoSEQ multiplex PCR; TCRdb holds only in-frame clones, not every one. The sample holds more than 95,000 clones; approximately 59% are singletons and the top ten take nearly 30%. Specimen: CD8+ T cells sorted from blood, collected at week 4, from a patient treated with tofacitinib. These receptors all stem from a human donor with alopecia areata.

The chain employs TRBV4-1 and TRBJ2-2; perhaps TRBD2 as D (5 bases). Germline values: CDR1 MGHRA, CDR2 YSYEKL. V lost 4 bases and J lost 8, with 17 bases in between. This CDR3 is built from 15 residues. CDR3 sequence reads: CASSLVQEDAGELFF. DNA for the CDR3: TGCGCCAGCAGCCTGGTGCAGGAGGACGCGGGGGAGCTGTTTTTT.

In this sample, this clone turned up a few times. The chain carries TRBV30 and TRBJ1-1; D may be TRBD1 (6 bases). This CDR3 is 13 amino acids long. Germline CDR1 GTSNPN, CDR2 SVGIG (reference sequence). The V end was cut by 3 bases, the J end by 0 bases, with 8 bases between. The CDR3 DNA is TGTGCCTGGAGGGACAGAGTGAACACTGAAGCTTTCTTT. As protein: CAWRDRVNTEAFF.

This clone was seen a single time. The chain combines TRBV10-3 with TRBJ1-2; D might be TRBD1 (5 bases). Germline CDR1 ENHRY, CDR2 SYGVKD. Trimming pared 5 bases from V and 3 bases from J, leaving 10 bases between. The CDR3 length is 13 residues. In nucleotides, the CDR3 is TGTGCCATCAGTCCAGGGCCGGACTATGGCTACACCTTC. This translates into CAISPGPDYGYTF.

This clone was seen more than once but under ten times. The chain carries TRBV29-1 and TRBJ2-3; a possible D gene is TRBD2 (5 bases). V was pared by 2 bases and J by 6 bases, with 18 bases between. Germline-derived CDR1 and CDR2 are SQVTM and ANQGSEA. The CDR3 totals 15 residues. The CDR3 spells CSVEPAAPYGDTQYF. In DNA, the CDR3 is TGCAGCGTTGAACCAGCGGCTCCCTACGGGGATACGCAGTATTTT.

The gene calls are TRBV7-8 and TRBJ2-1; tentatively, D is TRBD1 (6 bases). The ends were cut back, 0 bases at V and 8 bases at J, with 11 bases in the middle. The CDR3 runs to 14 residues. From germline, CDR1 is SGHVS and CDR2 FQNEAQ. CDR3 sequence (DNA): TGTGCCAGCAGCTTAGCACAGGGTTGGCATGAGCAGTTCTTC. Translating it yields CASSLAQGWHEQFF. Full variable domain (missing parts from reference TRBV7-8 and TRBJ2-1): GAGVSQSPRYKVAKRGQDVALRCDPISGHVSLFWYQQALGQGPEFLTYFQNEAQLDKSGLPSDRFFAERPEGSVSTLKIQRTQQEDSAVYLCASSLAQGWHEQFFGPGTRLTVL.

The gene calls are TRBV30 and TRBJ1-2; tentative D call: TRBD1 (5 bases). The CDR3 spans 13 residues. V dropped 0 bases and J dropped 3 bases, with 8 bases sitting between them. Germline V gene data show CDR1 as GTSNPN and CDR2 as SVGIG (reference sequence). The chain's CDR3 is CAWSVAGYYGYTF. The CDR3, as DNA: TGTGCCTGGAGTGTGGCAGGGTACTATGGCTACACCTTC. The full variable domain, completed using reference TRBV30 and TRBJ1-2, is SQTIHQWPATLVQPVGSPLSLECTVEGTSNPNLYWYRQAAGRGLQLLFYSVGIGQISSEVPQNLSASRPQDRQFILSSKKLLLSDSGFYLCAWSVAGYYGYTFGSGTRLTVV.

The chain employs TRBV7-8 and TRBJ2-5; TRBD1 agrees at 10 bases. V was pared by 3 bases and J by 7 bases, with 5 bases of the junction left unmatched. Looked up from germline, CDR1 is SGHVS and CDR2 is FQNEAQ. The length of the CDR3 is 14 residues. CDR3 DNA: TGTGCCAGCAGCTTTGGACAGGGGGTTTGGACCCAGTACTTC. Protein: CASSFGQGVWTQYF.